These 6 T cell receptor beta chains were all obtained from the same sample, sequenced in a study of T cell changes during pregnancy in multiple sclerosis. Produced via immunoSEQ multiplex PCR; TCRdb's table is partial and in-frame only. The sample gives 100,000 or so clones, approximately 95% of which show up once; approximately 1.6% is in the top ten. This sample comprised peripheral blood, obtained after pregnancy. The receptors were sampled from a female donor in good health, enrolled as a control in a pregnancy study.

This chain links TRBV5-1 with TRBJ2-5; possibly TRBD1 for D (5 bases). V was pared by 7 bases and J by 4 bases, with 17 bases between. This CDR3 region has 14 residues. Germline-derived CDR1 and CDR2 are SGHRS and YFSETQ. This CDR3 is CASLGAGKAETQYF. The DNA for the CDR3 is TGCGCCAGCCTTGGGGCAGGGAAGGCAGAGACCCAGTACTTC.

The chain uses TRBV5-4 and TRBJ2-6, with D tentatively TRBD2 (5 bases). Trimming cost V 6 bases and J 3 bases, with 13 bases left between them. This CDR3 contains 15 residues. Germline V gives CDR1 SGHNT, CDR2 YYREEE (reference sequence). The CDR3 DNA is TGTGCCAGCACCACCGCTAGCTTTGGGGCCAACGTCCTGACTTTC. It encodes CASTTASFGANVLTF.

The gene calls are TRBV5-1 and TRBJ2-3; D gene unclear. The CDR3 is 15 amino acids. Germline CDR1 reads SGHRS; CDR2 reads YFSETQ. The V end lost 2 bases, the J end lost 2 bases, and 12 bases lay between the germline ends. CDR3 bases: TGCGCCAGCAGCTTATCACAGAGACACACAGATACGCAGTATTTT. Amino acids: CASSLSQRHTDTQYF.

The V call is TRBV23-1, the J call TRBJ2-1; a weak D match, TRBD1 (10 bases). TRBV23-1 is known as an ORF, though its function is uncertain. V was cut by 7 bases and J by 7 bases, with 44 bases left in between. The CDR3 runs to 23 residues. This CDR3 reads CASTMRDRGELASGKWGKNEQFF. In DNA form, the CDR3 reads TGCGCCAGCACGATGCGGGACAGGGGAGAGTTGGCTAGCGGGAAGTGGGGAAAAAATGAGCAGTTCTTC.

This clone has a single count. The chain has TRBV5-1 and TRBJ2-3, with D unresolved. Trimming stripped 0 bases from V and 6 bases from J, with 11 bases between. The CDR3 is 14 residues long. CDR1 and CDR2 from the germline V gene are SGHRS and YFSETQ. For the CDR3, the DNA is TGCGCCAGCAGCTTGGCCAACCGCGCGGATACGCAGTATTTT. Translating it yields CASSLANRADTQYF.

The chain has TRBV6-1 and TRBJ1-2, with TRBD1 as a possible D gene (5 bases). Germline V gene data show CDR1 as MNHNS and CDR2 as SASEGT. The CDR3 is 14 residues long. V was trimmed by 2 bases and J by 6 bases, leaving 13 bases between them. The CDR3 is CASSENRRDDGYTF. The CDR3 DNA follows: TGTGCCAGCAGTGAAAACAGGAGGGATGATGGCTACACCTTC.